The present T cell receptor (beta chain) was sequenced within a study of T cell repertoires in cytomegalovirus infection. About the study: HLA-B-restricted CMV epitopes that are well studied, plus recently identified HLA-C-restricted ones, were used by the study.

This clonotype appeared a few times. Its target is unknown. Each CDR3 protein is one row after TCRdb ran MiXCR on the reads. The sample shows 700,000 to 900,000 distinct CDR3 sequences, about 27% of them seen only once. The starting material was cultured CD8+ T cells from PBMCs, obtained from culture after CMV antigen stimulation. This TCR derives from a human donor in good health (CMV status not recorded). Some clones in this sample may be carry-over from other donors' samples.

This CDR3 is CASSQRLAGQETQYF. CDR3 bases: TGCGCCAGCAGCCAAAGGTTAGCGGGTCAAGAGACCCAGTACTTC. The rearrangement uses TRBV4-1 and TRBJ2-5; 7 bases align to TRBD2. J lost 2 bases, V lost 2 bases, and 5 bases had no gene match. The CDR3 has 15 amino acids. Germline CDR1 is MGHRA and CDR2 is YSYEKL.